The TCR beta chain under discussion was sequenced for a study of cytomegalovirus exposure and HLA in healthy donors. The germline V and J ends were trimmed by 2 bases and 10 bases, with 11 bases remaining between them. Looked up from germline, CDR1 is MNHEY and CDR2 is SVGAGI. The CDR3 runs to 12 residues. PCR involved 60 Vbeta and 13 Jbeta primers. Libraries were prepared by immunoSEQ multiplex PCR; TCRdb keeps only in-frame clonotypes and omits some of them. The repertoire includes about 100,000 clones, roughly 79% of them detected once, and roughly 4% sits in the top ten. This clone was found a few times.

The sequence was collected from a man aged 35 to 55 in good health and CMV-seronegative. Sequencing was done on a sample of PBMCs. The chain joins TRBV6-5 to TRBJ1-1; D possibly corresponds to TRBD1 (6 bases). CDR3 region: CASSYRGGPAFF. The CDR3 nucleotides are TGTGCCAGCAGTTACCGGGGGGGCCCAGCTTTCTTT.